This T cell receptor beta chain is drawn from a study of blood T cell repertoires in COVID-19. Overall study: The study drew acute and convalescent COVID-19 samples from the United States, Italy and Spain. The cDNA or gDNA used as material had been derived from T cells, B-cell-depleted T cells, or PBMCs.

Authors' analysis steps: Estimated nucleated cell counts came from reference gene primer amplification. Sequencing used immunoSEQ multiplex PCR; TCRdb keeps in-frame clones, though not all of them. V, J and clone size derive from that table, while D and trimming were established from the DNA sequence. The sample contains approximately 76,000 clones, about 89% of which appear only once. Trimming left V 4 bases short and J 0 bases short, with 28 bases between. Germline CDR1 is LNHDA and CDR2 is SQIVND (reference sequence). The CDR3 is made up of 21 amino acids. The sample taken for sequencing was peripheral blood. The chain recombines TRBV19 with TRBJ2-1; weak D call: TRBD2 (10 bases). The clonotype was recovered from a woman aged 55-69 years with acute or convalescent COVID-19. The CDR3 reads CASSKRDRAGLAPPSYNEQFF. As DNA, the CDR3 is TGTGCCAGTAGTAAGCGGGACAGGGCGGGACTAGCGCCCCCCTCCTACAATGAGCAGTTCTTC.